This record concerns one TCR beta chain sequence. The target antigen is unknown. This CDR3 is 14 amino acids long. V was shortened by 5 bases and J by 6 bases, with 14 bases between the two germline ends. Germline CDR1 LNHDA, CDR2 SQIVND (reference sequence). This table comes from immunoSEQ multiplex PCR, and its TCRdb copy is limited to in-frame clones, with some not included. This sample has about 150,000 clones, with roughly 90% found just once. These data belong to a study of cytomegalovirus exposure and HLA in healthy donors. General study results and limits: Subsequent analysis of the approximately 110 validation repertoires found a tendency for first-cohort TCR clusters to co-occur.

The sample taken for sequencing was PBMCs. This TCR came from a man between 18 and 35 years old in good health and CMV-seropositive. The rearrangement links TRBV19 to TRBJ2-1; tentative D call: TRBD2 (5 bases). The DNA for the CDR3 is TGTGCCAGTAGTGGAGCGGCGGTGCGCAATGAGCAGTTCTTC. It specifies CASSGAAVRNEQFF.